This TCR beta chain was identified in a study of cytomegalovirus exposure and HLA in healthy donors. Study conclusions and caveats: Evidence from a later analysis indicated that most CMV-associated TCR beta chains looked HLA-restricted. Later analysis reportedly placed an Asian-associated ancestry cluster below the roughly 680-donor mean in N-insertions.

A multiplex PCR was run with 60 Vbeta primers and 13 Jbeta primers. Sequencing used immunoSEQ multiplex PCR; TCRdb keeps in-frame clones, though not all of them. Its table lists 150,000 to 250,000 clones. As concerns this clone: The antigen is not known.

All donors participated as healthy donors of bone marrow. The source of this sequence is a boy aged 5-17 years in good health and CMV-seronegative. What was sequenced was PBMCs.

The CDR3 DNA reads TGTGCCAGCAGCTTAGCGGGGGGATTGGATGAGCAGTTCTTC. This codes for CASSLAGGLDEQFF. This chain joins TRBV7-6 and TRBJ2-1; D might be TRBD2 (6 bases). Germline loops: CDR1 SGHVS, CDR2 FNYEAQ. This CDR3 spans 14 amino acids. Deletions cut 0 bases from V and 8 bases from J, with 11 bases between.